This T cell receptor beta chain appears in the sequencing data of a study of blood T cell repertoires in COVID-19. Overall study: Material from acute and convalescent COVID-19 was sourced from the United States, Italy and Spain. PBMCs, B-cell-depleted T cells, or T cells provided the cDNA or gDNA that made up the material.

Under the authors' procedure: Estimated nucleated cell counts came from reference gene primer amplification. Generated by immunoSEQ multiplex PCR, the TCRdb table keeps only in-frame clones and is missing some. V and J calls and clone size are those listed in that table; D and trimming were worked out from the DNA. The sample lists 220,000 or so clones; approximately 77% were seen once. Germline assignment: CDR1 SGDLS and CDR2 YYNGEE. The CDR3 is 16 residues long. Germline trimming cut 4 bases from V and 2 bases from J; bases unmatched to any gene: 6. This sequence was found in an elderly woman with acute or convalescent COVID-19. This rearrangement joins TRBV9 to TRBJ2-3, with 11 bases identical to TRBD2. Sequenced material: peripheral blood. CDR3 residues: CASSKGTSGYTDTQYF. Here the CDR3 DNA reads TGTGCCAGCAGCAAAGGGACTAGCGGATACACAGATACGCAGTATTTT. The full variable domain, its missing parts supplied by reference TRBV9 and TRBJ2-3, is DSGVTQTPKHLITATGQRVTLRCSPRSGDLSVYWYQQSLDQGLQFLIQYYNGEERAKGNILERFSAQQFPDLHSELNLSSLELGDSALYFCASSKGTSGYTDTQYFGPGTRLTVL.